A single sample gave rise to the 7 T cell receptor beta chains below, sequenced in a study of T cell repertoires in cytomegalovirus infection. TCRdb independently ran MiXCR on the reads; one entry per CDR3 protein. The sample contains about 740,000 distinct CDR3 sequences, under 40% of which appear only once. What was sequenced was PBMCs. The receptors shown here come from a human donor in good health (CMV status not recorded). Some clones in this sample may be carry-over from other donors' samples.

The chain is built from TRBV9 and TRBJ1-3; no definite D call. This CDR3 is built from 15 residues. V was shortened by 0 bases and J by 0 bases, with 7 bases between the two germline ends. The germline gives CDR1 SGDLS, CDR2 YYNGEE. The DNA for the CDR3 is TGTGCCAGCAGCGTAGAAAATGACTCTGGAAACACCATATATTTT. The encoded protein is CASSVENDSGNTIYF.

This clonotype appeared a few times. This chain's CDR3 is CASSLTQSGSGYTF. The CDR3 DNA reads as TGTGCCAGCAGTTTAACACAATCGGGCAGCGGCTACACCTTC. The chain employs TRBV27 and TRBJ1-2; unclear D gene. Germline V lookup: CDR1 MNHEY, CDR2 SMNVEV (reference sequence). The CDR3 consists of 14 residues. The V end lost 2 bases, the J end lost 8 bases, and 15 bases lay between the germline ends.

The V and J genes are TRBV6-5 and TRBJ1-2, with 11 positions matching TRBD1. This CDR3 contains 15 residues. The germline gives CDR1 MNHEY, CDR2 SVGAGI. V shed 7 bases and J 0 bases; nucleotides not matched to a gene: 4. The CDR3 protein is CASTRGQGANYGYTF. CDR3 nucleotides: TGTGCCAGCACTCGGGGACAGGGGGCTAACTATGGCTACACCTTC.

This clonotype has just a few counts. The rearrangement links TRBV7-9 to TRBJ1-1; TRBD1 matches at 9 bases. The trim removed 5 bases at V and 6 bases at J, leaving 4 bases unmatched. The CDR3 spans 13 residues. Germline CDR1 is SEHNR and CDR2 is FQNEAQ (reference sequence). The CDR3 region has the DNA TGTGCCAGCAGCGCCGGGACAGGGCCTGAAGCTTTCTTT. This codes for CASSAGTGPEAFF.

Remarks on this clonotype: The junction and the germline gene differ at one end; a read error may be behind it. V and J are TRBV7-2 and TRBJ2-5; 11 bases map to TRBD2. This CDR3 contains 12 residues. The germline V gene has CDR1 SGHTA and CDR2 FQGNSA. The CDR3 coding sequence is TGTGCCATCAGCCCGGGACTAGCGGTGCCACAGTTC. This sequence encodes CAISPGLAVPQF.

Comments on this clonotype: A much larger clone differs by one base, so this may be a read error. The CDR3 DNA is TGTGCCAGCAGCTGCACGATGGCAGGGGGTTCGCGATATGGCTACACCTTC. As protein: CASSCTMAGGSRYGYTF. The chain links TRBV7-9 to TRBJ1-2; 7 bases fit TRBD1. V lost 4 bases, J lost 5 bases, and 16 bases stayed unmatched. The CDR3 runs to 17 residues. Germline V gene data show CDR1 as SEHNR and CDR2 as FQNEAQ (reference sequence).

A note on this clonotype: At one of its ends the junction is not consistent with the germline gene, which may arise from a read error. This chain connects TRBV23-1 to TRBJ2-7; D might be TRBD1 (6 bases). TRBV23-1 is known as an ORF, though its function is uncertain. CDR3 length: 18 amino acids. The CDR3 DNA reads as TGCGCCTGCAGTCATCGTCGACAGTGGACAGCGAGCTCCTACGAGCAGTACTTC. Its translation: CACSHRRQWTASSYEQYF.